The rows below give T cell receptor beta chains drawn from one sample of a study of cytomegalovirus exposure and HLA in healthy donors. Clones were read by immunoSEQ multiplex PCR, and TCRdb kept only the in-frame ones, dropping some. The table has 150,000 to 200,000 clones, about 79% seen once. Sequencing was carried out using PBMCs. These receptors all come from a man between 50 and 59 years old in good health and CMV-seropositive. Both conserved end residues are trimmed from each CDR3. A D gene is named only where the DNA matches it firmly.

CDR3aa	d_gene	v_gene
ASSYKGLAPYNEQF	TRBD2	TRBV7-9
ASSHPRDREFGVKNIQY	TRBD1	TRBV4-1
ASSPTTGAQPQH	TRBD1	TRBV4-1
ASSRGGLAGRGTGELF	TRBD2	TRBV5-1
ASSLSRGDTEAF	-	TRBV6-5
ASSPFGQGGNQPQH	TRBD1	TRBV18
ASSLGQGRETQY	-	TRBV5-6
ASSTGPGEKLF	-	TRBV6-1
ASSPRTSSPEAF	-	TRBV9
ASSYSGTAGNTIY	TRBD1	TRBV6-6
ASSGRGLTDEQF	-	TRBV2
ASSIAGNQPQH	-	TRBV19
TSSLVVGTGVSHQPQH	TRBD1	TRBV7-2
ASSFWGLLGIYEQY	-	TRBV28
AIRGVQETQY	-	TRBV10-3
ASSRDRGNYGYT	TRBD1	TRBV27